These T cell receptor beta chains were read from a single sample in a study of CXCR3-negative and CXCR3-positive naive CD8 T cells. With the 5' RACE reads reprocessed, TCRdb shows one record per CDR3 protein and no DNA. This sample's table has about 89,000 distinct CDR3 sequences. The sample consisted of naive CXCR3+ CD8+ T cells from blood. Every receptor here comes from a human donor in good health. Some clones in this sample may be carry-over from other donors' samples. CDR3s include the opening cysteine and the closing phenylalanine or tryptophan.

v_gene: TRBV29-1
j_gene: TRBJ2-1
CDR3aa: CSVDPVGFNEQFF

v_gene: TRBV7-9
j_gene: TRBJ2-7
CDR3aa: CASSLERERHEQYF

v_gene: TRBV5-6
j_gene: TRBJ2-1
CDR3aa: CASSLPAAGGYNEQFF

v_gene: TRBV21-1
j_gene: TRBJ2-4
CDR3aa: CASSKEGRGPKNIQYF

v_gene: TRBV7-2
j_gene: TRBJ2-1
CDR3aa: CASSPSRLAGPGPIYNEQFF

v_gene: TRBV7-2
j_gene: TRBJ1-1
CDR3aa: CASSFHAGGRRYTEAFF

v_gene: TRBV5-5
j_gene: TRBJ2-1
CDR3aa: CASSLTSGREQFF

v_gene: TRBV5-5
j_gene: TRBJ1-1
CDR3aa: CASSYKYSRDGSYTEAFF

v_gene: TRBV21-1
j_gene: TRBJ1-5
CDR3aa: CASPSRQLNQPQHF

v_gene: TRBV5-1
j_gene: TRBJ2-7
CDR3aa: CASSSGQAIYEQYF

v_gene: TRBV29-1
j_gene: TRBJ2-1
CDR3aa: CSATGTDYNEQFF

v_gene: TRBV15
j_gene: TRBJ2-7
CDR3aa: CATSRAGTAIYEQYF

v_gene: TRBV20-1
j_gene: TRBJ2-1
CDR3aa: CSANLADNEQFF

v_gene: TRBV9
j_gene: TRBJ2-7
CDR3aa: CASSVVWGDEQYF

v_gene: TRBV6-5
j_gene: TRBJ2-7
CDR3aa: CASSYEASGGEQYF

v_gene: TRBV11-2
j_gene: TRBJ2-1
CDR3aa: CASSLATGFSEQFF

v_gene: TRBV27
j_gene: TRBJ2-5
CDR3aa: CASSTQGYRSGPQETQYF

v_gene: TRBV4-2
j_gene: TRBJ2-4
CDR3aa: CASSQDVLAGGLAKNIQYF

v_gene: TRBV7-8
j_gene: TRBJ2-1
CDR3aa: CASSSALTIAEEQFF

v_gene: TRBV14
j_gene: TRBJ2-4
CDR3aa: CASSQAQGLAKNIQYF

v_gene: TRBV20-1
j_gene: TRBJ2-1
CDR3aa: CSASGTGPASSSYNEQFF

v_gene: TRBV9
j_gene: TRBJ1-2
CDR3aa: CASSVNRANYGYTF

v_gene: TRBV15
j_gene: TRBJ2-7
CDR3aa: CATSRDLSGAYEQYF

v_gene: TRBV29-1
j_gene: TRBJ1-1
CDR3aa: CSADPGGWDTEAFF

v_gene: TRBV10-3
j_gene: TRBJ1-5
CDR3aa: CAISEMDSLGPQHF

v_gene: TRBV29-1
j_gene: TRBJ2-7
CDR3aa: CSVEGQGNGYEQYF

v_gene: TRBV7-8
j_gene: TRBJ2-7
CDR3aa: CASSLGPLAGGNYEQYF

v_gene: TRBV20-1
j_gene: TRBJ1-2
CDR3aa: CSARAKGQGPVGYTF

v_gene: TRBV14
j_gene: TRBJ2-5
CDR3aa: CASSPTGTGGVETQYF

v_gene: TRBV2
j_gene: TRBJ2-7
CDR3aa: CASSEPSYEQYF

v_gene: TRBV7-9
j_gene: TRBJ2-5
CDR3aa: CASSSGTSWETQYF

v_gene: TRBV7-9
j_gene: TRBJ1-1
CDR3aa: CASSLWVSGNTEAFF

v_gene: TRBV27
j_gene: TRBJ2-1
CDR3aa: CASKFSGSYNEQFF

v_gene: TRBV11-2
j_gene: TRBJ2-7
CDR3aa: CASSTLGGEQYF

v_gene: TRBV29-1
j_gene: TRBJ2-7
CDR3aa: CSVWGATINPYEQYF

v_gene: TRBV7-6
j_gene: TRBJ2-1
CDR3aa: CASSQRTESNEQFF

v_gene: TRBV3-1
j_gene: TRBJ1-4
CDR3aa: CASSQDYLDEKLFF

v_gene: TRBV7-9
j_gene: TRBJ2-5
CDR3aa: CASSSIIKTGAGETQYF

v_gene: TRBV29-1
j_gene: TRBJ2-7
CDR3aa: CSISVDRGPWQYF

v_gene: TRBV20-1
j_gene: TRBJ1-1
CDR3aa: CSAPETQGMYTEAFF

v_gene: TRBV7-6
j_gene: TRBJ2-1
CDR3aa: CASSLGSLPYNEQFF